This T cell receptor (beta chain) was identified in a study of read filtering for tumor transcriptome and immune sequencing. Whole-study context: Per sample, TCR-region reads ranged about 4 to 11 million by IR-seq, about 85 to 1,400 by RNA-seq.

This clonotype was recorded a few times. As yet, its antigen is unknown. With 8 bases removed from V and 5 bases from J, the gap between germline ends came to 14 bases. CDR1 and CDR2 from the germline V gene are ENHRY and SYGVKD. This CDR3 region has 13 residues. This library used roughly 400 ng RNA and molecular barcoded adaptors spanning alpha/delta and beta/gamma chains. TCRdb itself ran the reads through MiXCR, one entry per CDR3 protein. The data hold some 38,000 distinct CDR3 sequences, with 10% to 15% observed a single time. General observations from the study: About 81.9% of IR-seq clonotypes had a single read, yet these held about 3.5% of reads. RNA-seq captured clonotypes less deeply and reliably than IR-seq. Correlation between methods rose after single-read clonotypes were removed.

The rearrangement joins TRBV10-3 to TRBJ2-3, with D possibly being TRBD2 (5 bases). This clonotype was obtained from a donor at least 40 years old with multiple myeloma. Sequencing used a population of CD138-negative cells sorted from bone marrow. The CDR3 sequence: CAILNAGQDTQYF. CDR3 DNA: TGTGCCATCTTGAACGCGGGTCAAGATACGCAGTATTTT.